These 21 T cell receptor beta chains were all obtained from the same sample, sequenced in a study of shared clonotypes between healthy human individuals. TCRdb's table, derived via immunoSEQ multiplex PCR, lists solely in-frame clones and lacks some. The sample records about 610,000 clones, less than 98% being singletons. Sample: naive CD4+ T cells sorted from blood. Subset in this sample: CD45RA+ positively selected. The source is a woman in her twenties or thirties in good health.

This chain links TRBV6-5 with TRBJ2-3, with TRBD2 matching over 11 bases. The CDR3 runs to 15 residues. With 6 bases clipped from V and 5 bases from J, the junction kept 7 bases outside the gene matches. CDR1 is MNHEY, CDR2 SVGAGI, per germline. The CDR3 DNA reads as TGTGCCAGCAGCCAACTAGCGGGAGCCCGAGATACGCAGTATTTT. Encoded protein: CASSQLAGARDTQYF.

The rearrangement uses TRBV28 and TRBJ1-1, with 8 bases fitting TRBD1. The CDR3 is 15 residues long. The germline CDR1 and CDR2 sequences are MDHEN and SYDVKM. Germline trimming cut 6 bases from V and 2 bases from J; bases unmatched to any gene: 8. In DNA, the CDR3 is TGTGCCAGCAGGGGCCAGGGGGCTGGAAACACTGAAGCTTTCTTT. Its protein is CASRGQGAGNTEAFF.

The CDR3 reads CASSKGPAGYTF. DNA of the CDR3: TGTGCCAGTAGTAAGGGTCCGGCTGGCTACACCTTC. The chain employs TRBV19 and TRBJ1-2; unclear D gene. V was pared by 4 bases and J by 7 bases, with 10 bases between. CDR3 length: 12 residues. The germline CDR1 and CDR2 sequences are LNHDA and SQIVND (reference sequence).

The V call is TRBV5-6, the J call TRBJ1-2, with 8 bases aligning to TRBD1. From germline, CDR1 is SGHDT and CDR2 YYEEEE. V shed 4 bases, J shed 7 bases, and the junction held 6 bases outside the gene matches. The length of the CDR3 is 13 residues. The CDR3 loop reads CASSRGTGSGYTF. CDR3 DNA sequence: TGTGCCAGCAGCCGTGGGACAGGTAGTGGCTACACCTTC.

The chain recombines TRBV19 with TRBJ2-3, with D tentatively TRBD2 (7 bases). The CDR3 length is 17 residues. Germline loops: CDR1 LNHDA, CDR2 SQIVND (reference sequence). Trimming left V 3 bases short and J 6 bases short, with 22 bases between. The CDR3 is CASSMAKGGGSMDTQYF. CDR3 bases: TGTGCCAGTAGTATGGCCAAGGGGGGCGGGAGCATGGATACGCAGTATTTT.

The chain combines TRBV4-1 with TRBJ2-7; D assignment may be TRBD1 or TRBD2 (5 bases each). The CDR3 consists of 17 residues. The germline V gene has CDR1 MGHRA and CDR2 YSYEKL. Trimming removed 0 bases at V and 2 bases at J, with 17 bases between. The CDR3 coding sequence is TGCGCCAGCAGCCAAGATAGGGACCATTCGGGCGCCTACGAGCAGTACTTC. It codes for CASSQDRDHSGAYEQYF.

The V and J genes are TRBV14 and TRBJ2-1; D is unclear. V was cut by 0 bases and J by 10 bases, with 10 bases left in between. The CDR3 spans 13 residues. Germline CDR1 SGHDN, CDR2 FVKESK. The CDR3 nucleotides read TGTGCCAGCAGCCAAGATCCGGAGTCAGAGCAGTTCTTC. Translating gives CASSQDPESEQFF.

The chain employs TRBV29-1 and TRBJ2-1, with 14 bases fitting TRBD2. This CDR3 has 16 amino acids. Germline trimming cut 8 bases from V and 7 bases from J; bases unmatched to any gene: 13. The germline V gene has CDR1 SQVTM and CDR2 ANQGSEA. The CDR3 nucleotides read TGCAGCTCCGGGACTAGCGGGAGCCTGGTGTATAATGAGCAGTTCTTC. It yields the protein CSSGTSGSLVYNEQFF.

The CDR3 sequence: CASSLGQGHTEAFF. The CDR3 bases are TGCGCCAGCAGCTTGGGGCAGGGGCACACTGAAGCTTTCTTT. The chain has TRBV5-1 and TRBJ1-1, with a tentative D call TRBD1 (6 bases). V dropped 0 bases and J dropped 3 bases, with 9 bases sitting between them. The V gene's germline CDR1 is SGHRS and CDR2 YFSETQ. The CDR3 is 14 residues long.

This clone was seen just once. V and J are TRBV28 and TRBJ2-7, with D unclear. This CDR3 is 14 amino acids long. Germline CDR1 is MDHEN and CDR2 is SYDVKM. V lost 2 bases and J 0 bases, leaving 8 bases between the germline ends. The CDR3 region is CASSLHRDSYEQYF. Written as DNA, the CDR3 is TGTGCCAGCAGTTTACACAGAGACTCCTACGAGCAGTACTTC.

A single count supports this clone. CDR3 DNA: TGTGCCAGCAGCTACCAAGAGACCCAGTACTTC. Amino acids: CASSYQETQYF. The chain employs TRBV5-5 and TRBJ2-5, with D unresolved. The germline V gene has CDR1 SGHKS and CDR2 YYEKEE (reference sequence). The CDR3 spans 11 residues. V was shortened by 3 bases and J by 0 bases, with 0 bases between the two germline ends.

The V call is TRBV10-1, the J call TRBJ2-5; the D call may be TRBD1 or TRBD2 (6 bases each). The CDR3 contains 15 residues. From germline, CDR1 is WNHNN and CDR2 SYGVQD (reference sequence). Trimming stripped 6 bases from V and 1 base from J, with 15 bases between. The CDR3 region is CASSAEGTTQETQYF. CDR3 sequence (DNA): TGCGCCAGCAGCGCGGAGGGGACAACCCAAGAGACCCAGTACTTC.

The chain recombines TRBV4-1 with TRBJ2-7, with D unresolved. V was shortened by 1 base and J by 5 bases, with 9 bases between the two germline ends. Germline values: CDR1 MGHRA, CDR2 YSYEKL. The length of the CDR3 is 13 residues. The CDR3 DNA reads TGCGCCAGCAGCCAAGTGCCAGCCCACGAGCAGTACTTC. It codes for CASSQVPAHEQYF.

This chain links TRBV6-5 with TRBJ2-5, with D perhaps matching TRBD1 or TRBD2 (5 bases each). Trimming pared 2 bases from V and 0 bases from J, leaving 10 bases between. This CDR3 spans 15 amino acids. Germline lookup yields CDR1 MNHEY and CDR2 SVGAGI. The CDR3 region has the DNA TGTGCCAGCAGTTACACTGGGACCAACCAAGAGACCCAGTACTTC. It yields the protein CASSYTGTNQETQYF.

V usage is TRBV5-1 and J usage is TRBJ2-5, with a possible D match to TRBD2 (5 bases). Germline V gene sequence: CDR1 SGHRS, CDR2 YFSETQ. The CDR3 is made up of 12 amino acids. V was shortened by 0 bases and J by 11 bases, with 11 bases between the two germline ends. CDR3 nucleotides: TGCGCCAGCAGCTTGGATTCCACGGGGCAGTACTTC. Residues: CASSLDSTGQYF.

V usage is TRBV12-5 and J usage is TRBJ2-5; 9 bases map to TRBD1. This CDR3 is 14 amino acids long. V dropped 9 bases and J dropped 5; count of bases not matched to a gene: 10. The germline gives CDR1 LGHNT, CDR2 FRNRAP. CDR3 DNA sequence: TGTGCTAGCCAGATGTGGGACAGGGTTGAGACCCAGTACTTC. Protein product: CASQMWDRVETQYF. Using reference TRBV12-5 and TRBJ2-5 for the parts outside the CDR3, the full variable domain is DARVTQTPRHKVTEMGQEVTMRCQPILGHNTVFWYRQTMMQGLELLAYFRNRAPLDDSGMPKDRFSAEMPDATLATLKIQPSEPRDSAVYFCASQMWDRVETQYFGPGTRLLVL.

The V and J genes are TRBV4-1 and TRBJ1-1; maybe TRBD1 (5 bases). The CDR3 totals 13 residues. Germline V gene data show CDR1 as MGHRA and CDR2 as YSYEKL. V lost 1 base, J lost 10 bases, and 13 bases lay in between. The DNA for the CDR3 is TGCGCCAGCAGCCAAGTTACAGGTTTTATAGCTTTCTTT. Its protein is CASSQVTGFIAFF.

Regarding this clone: Within the sample, other DNA sequences also encode this same CDR3. The chain uses TRBV20-1 and TRBJ2-7; the D is unclear. Trimming cost V 2 bases and J 4 bases, with 3 bases left between them. This CDR3 comprises 10 residues. CDR1 and CDR2 (germline): DFQATT, SNEGSKA (reference sequence). The chain's CDR3 is CSARRYEQYF. CDR3 nucleotide sequence: TGCAGTGCTAGAAGGTACGAGCAGTACTTC.

The chain joins TRBV9 to TRBJ2-1; 7 nucleotides agree with TRBD1. V was pared by 3 bases and J by 0 bases, with 15 bases of the junction left unmatched. CDR1 is SGDLS, CDR2 YYNGEE, per germline. The length of the CDR3 is 19 residues. CDR3 in amino acids: CASSATGVGSSGSYNEQFF. The CDR3 region has the DNA TGTGCCAGCAGCGCCACAGGGGTGGGGTCCTCAGGCTCCTACAATGAGCAGTTCTTC.

The chain couples TRBV7-9 to TRBJ1-2; D gene ambiguous. Germline CDR1 SEHNR, CDR2 FQNEAQ (reference sequence). Deletions cut 5 bases from V and 6 bases from J, with 13 bases between. The CDR3 is 13 residues long. The CDR3, as DNA: TGTGCCAGCAGCCTACAGACTTACGATGGCTACACCTTC. Its translation is CASSLQTYDGYTF.

This chain uses TRBV18 with TRBJ2-3, with no clear D. The CDR3 is 14 residues long. Germline V gene data show CDR1 as KGHSH and CDR2 as LQKENI. V was clipped by 2 bases and J by 2 bases, with 8 bases between them. In DNA, the CDR3 is TGTGCCAGCTCACCAGAGCCAACCACAGATACGCAGTATTTT. Amino acids: CASSPEPTTDTQYF.